There are a few counts of the clone carrying this T cell receptor (beta chain). Antigen unknown. The PCR contained 60 Vbeta and 13 Jbeta primers. Clones were sequenced by immunoSEQ multiplex PCR, and TCRdb holds only the in-frame ones, with some missing. This sample has some 190,000 clones; 83% occur once, and the top ten carry approximately 1.7%. This specimen comes from a study of cytomegalovirus exposure and HLA in healthy donors. Points from the study as a whole: Most of the TCR beta V segments (in an earlier analysis) were productive either about 87% or about 30% of the time.

With V trimmed by 1 base and J by 3 bases, 5 bases remained unmatched. CDR3 length: 15 amino acids. The germline gives CDR1 SGDLS, CDR2 YYNGEE. Sequencing was performed on PBMCs. This receptor was identified in a man aged 40-50 years in good health and CMV-seropositive. The chain links TRBV9 to TRBJ1-1, with 8 bases matching TRBD1. The CDR3 sequence: CASSVIARGHTEAFF. CDR3 nucleotide sequence: TGTGCCAGCAGCGTAATCGCCAGGGGGCACACTGAAGCTTTCTTT.